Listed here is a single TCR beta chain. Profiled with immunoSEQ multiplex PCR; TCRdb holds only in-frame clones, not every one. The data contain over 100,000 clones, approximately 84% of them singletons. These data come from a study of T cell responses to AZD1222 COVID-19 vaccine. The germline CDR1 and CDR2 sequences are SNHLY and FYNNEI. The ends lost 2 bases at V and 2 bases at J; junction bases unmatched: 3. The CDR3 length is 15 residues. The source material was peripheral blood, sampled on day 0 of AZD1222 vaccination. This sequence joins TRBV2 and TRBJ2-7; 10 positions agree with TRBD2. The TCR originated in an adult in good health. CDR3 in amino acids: CASSETSGGAYEQYF. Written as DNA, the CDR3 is TGTGCCAGCAGTGAAACCAGCGGGGGGGCCTACGAGCAGTACTTC.